A single sample is the source of the 10 T cell receptor beta chains below, sequenced in a study of blood T cell repertoires in COVID-19. Generated by immunoSEQ multiplex PCR, the TCRdb table keeps only in-frame clones and is missing some. In the table there are about 180,000 clones, about four fifths of which are singletons. Sequenced material: peripheral blood. These receptors were collected from a man between 65 and 85 years old with active or convalescent COVID-19.

This clone was picked up one time. This rearrangement joins TRBV2 to TRBJ2-2, with TRBD1 as a possible D gene (6 bases). CDR1 SNHLY and CDR2 FYNNEI come from the germline V gene. The CDR3 has 15 amino acids. Trimming cost V 4 bases and J 0 bases, with 9 bases left between them. The DNA of the CDR3 is TGTGCCAGCAGTGCAGGGGAGTCGAACACCGGGGAGCTGTTTTTT. Its protein product is CASSAGESNTGELFF.

The gene calls are TRBV19 and TRBJ2-2, with D possibly TRBD2 on 5 matching bases. The CDR3 spans 14 residues. Per germline, CDR1 LNHDA and CDR2 SQIVND (reference sequence). The germline V and J ends were trimmed by 9 bases and 6 bases, with 17 bases remaining between them. The CDR3 DNA follows: TGTGCCAGCCGGGGAACTAGTTTCTCCGGGGAGCTGTTTTTT. Encoded protein: CASRGTSFSGELFF.

The rearrangement uses TRBV9 and TRBJ1-1, with TRBD1 matching over 7 bases. The CDR3 runs to 13 residues. The V gene's germline CDR1 is SGDLS and CDR2 YYNGEE. J was trimmed by 4 bases and V by 2 bases; bases with no gene match: 2. The CDR3 sequence is CASSVNRGTEAFF. The CDR3 DNA follows: TGTGCCAGCAGCGTTAACAGGGGCACTGAAGCTTTCTTT. Combining the CDR3 with reference TRBV9 and TRBJ1-1 gives the whole variable domain DSGVTQTPKHLITATGQRVTLRCSPRSGDLSVYWYQQSLDQGLQFLIQYYNGEERAKGNILERFSAQQFPDLHSELNLSSLELGDSALYFCASSVNRGTEAFFGQGTRLTVV.

The V gene is TRBV7-2, the J gene TRBJ2-1; D unclear. The CDR3 runs 13 residues. Germline assignment: CDR1 SGHTA and CDR2 FQGNSA. V shed 5 bases and J shed 5 bases, with 10 bases lying between them. The CDR3 sequence is CASSNVRDNEQFF. The DNA of the CDR3 is TGTGCCAGCAGCAATGTACGCGACAATGAGCAGTTCTTC. Using reference TRBV7-2 and TRBJ2-1 for the parts outside the CDR3, the full variable domain is GAGVSQSPSNKVTEKGKDVELRCDPISGHTALYWYRQSLGQGLEFLIYFQGNSAPDKSGLPSDRFSAERTGGSVSTLTIQRTQQEDSAVYLCASSNVRDNEQFFGPGTRLTVL.

The chain joins TRBV12-3 or TRBV12-4 to TRBJ1-1, with D tentatively TRBD1 (6 bases). The CDR3 is made up of 13 amino acids. The V end lost 5 bases, the J end lost 2 bases, and 9 bases lay between the germline ends. CDR3 nucleotide sequence: TGTGCCAGCAGTGACAGGAGCAACACTGAAGCTTTCTTT. It encodes CASSDRSNTEAFF.

The V and J genes are TRBV13 and TRBJ1-3; D is undetermined. V gave up 2 bases and J gave up 0 bases, with 8 bases separating them. Per germline, CDR1 PRHDT and CDR2 FYEKMQ (reference sequence). This CDR3 comprises 15 residues. CDR3 sequence: CASSLMADSGNTIYF. CDR3 nucleotide sequence: TGTGCCAGCAGCTTAATGGCCGACTCTGGAAACACCATATATTTT.

The chain has TRBV6-6 and TRBJ1-5, with D possibly TRBD1 on 6 matching bases. This CDR3 has 14 amino acids. Germline V gene sequence: CDR1 MNHNY, CDR2 SVGAGI (reference sequence). V lost 5 bases, J lost 5 bases, and 13 bases lay in between. For the CDR3, the DNA is TGTGCCAGCAGTGCCACAGGGTTAGATCAGCCCCAGCATTTT. This translates into CASSATGLDQPQHF.

The chain couples TRBV10-3 to TRBJ2-1; D is ambiguous. The CDR3 loop spans 14 amino acids. V dropped 2 bases and J dropped 4 bases, with 9 bases sitting between them. Germline CDR1 reads ENHRY; CDR2 reads SYGVKD. CDR3 nucleotides: TGTGCCATCAGTGAGGGATCCGGGTACAATGAGCAGTTCTTC. This codes for CAISEGSGYNEQFF.

The chain carries TRBV7-8 and TRBJ2-1, with 10 positions matching TRBD2. The CDR3 has 14 residues. The V gene end was trimmed by 4 bases and the J gene end by 8 bases; junction bases not matched to a gene: 5. The germline V gene encodes CDR1 SGHVS and CDR2 FQNEAQ. CDR3 DNA sequence: TGTGCCAGCAGCTCCTTAGCGGGAGGTTATGAGCAGTTCTTC. This translates into CASSSLAGGYEQFF.

This chain uses TRBV6-5 with TRBJ2-7; 9 bases are a match to TRBD2. The CDR3 contains 14 residues. Germline assignment: CDR1 MNHEY and CDR2 SVGAGI. Germline trimming cut 2 bases from V and 6 bases from J; bases unmatched to any gene: 5. CDR3 DNA sequence: TGTGCCAGCAGTTACCGGCGGGAGGGCGGCGAGCAGTACTTC. It specifies CASSYRREGGEQYF.